The T cell receptor (beta chain) described here comes from a study of vaccination effects on CD4 cells after COVID-19. Findings of the study overall: Small numbers of convalescent patients limited the study. It also lacked early post-infection timepoints.

Sequencing used immunoSEQ multiplex PCR; TCRdb keeps in-frame clones, though not all of them. This sample has about 41,000 clones, with roughly 70% found just once. Before sequencing took place, the ViraFEST assay used viral peptide pools to expand antigen-specific CD4+ T cells. Subsequent to less than twelve days of culture, CD4+ T cells were isolated. The healthy vaccine recipients, who had no prior SARS-CoV-2 infection, showed negative nucleocapsid antibodies. In culture with around 10 IU/ml IL-2 and roughly 9.7 ug/ml peptides, PBMC were grown at 1.5 million to 2.5 million per well. The V end lost 6 bases, the J end lost 9 bases, and 26 bases lay between the germline ends. CDR1 LNHDA and CDR2 SQIVND come from the germline V gene (reference sequence). The CDR3 spans 17 residues. As regards this clone: The antigen remains undetermined.

This chain uses TRBV19 with TRBJ2-2; tentatively, D is TRBD2 (5 bases). The sample was CD4+ T cells from PBMCs cultured with HCoV-OC43 spike peptides, taken before COVID-19 vaccination. Subset defined: HCoV-OC43 spike overlapping peptide pool stimulation. This TCR came from a human donor who received a COVID-19 vaccine. The CDR3 loop is CASSNRNIRTPVRELFF. The DNA for the CDR3 is TGTGCCAGTAGCAACAGAAACATCCGGACTCCTGTCAGGGAGCTGTTTTTT. The whole variable domain, remainder taken from reference TRBV19 and TRBJ2-2, is DGGITQSPKYLFRKEGQNVTLSCEQNLNHDAMYWYRQDPGQGLRLIYYSQIVNDFQKGDIAEGYSVSREKKESFPLTVTSAQKNPTAFYLCASSNRNIRTPVRELFFGEGSRLTVL.